The 20 T cell receptor beta chains below all came from one sample that was sequenced in a study of blood T cells in healthy people across ages. Alongside a J-beta primer mix, a sample-barcoded 5' primer served in a second PCR lasting roughly 7 to 12 cycles. TCRdb re-analysed the 5' RACE reads in MiXCR, keeping a single row per CDR3 protein. Of roughly 800,000 distinct CDR3 sequences in the sample, more than 20% were seen once. The sample was also reused in another study, on T cells of mothers and their children.

The sequenced sample consisted of blood. The receptors here all came from a boy younger than 18 in good health.

V is TRBV7-2 and J is TRBJ2-1, with 9 bases fitting TRBD1. Germline lookup yields CDR1 SGHTA and CDR2 FQGNSA. Germline trimming cut 5 bases from V and 2 bases from J; bases unmatched to any gene: 13. The CDR3 loop spans 18 amino acids. CDR3 in DNA: TGTGCCAGCAGCCAATTCTTTCAACAGGGGGCAGCCTACAATGAGCAGTTCTTC. Translating it yields CASSQFFQQGAAYNEQFF.

This clonotype was counted a few times. V usage is TRBV6-6 and J usage is TRBJ2-7; 8 nucleotides align to TRBD2. J lost 4 bases, V lost 2 bases, and 4 bases had no gene match. From germline, CDR1 is MNHNY and CDR2 SVGAGI (reference sequence). The CDR3 sequence is 14 residues long. As DNA, the CDR3 is TGTGCCAGCAGTTACGATACTAGCGGATACGAGCAGTACTTC. The encoded protein is CASSYDTSGYEQYF.

About this clonotype itself: Mismatch with germline at one junction end may stem from a read error. The chain has TRBV6-2 or TRBV6-3 and TRBJ1-2, with 9 positions matching TRBD1. The germline CDR1 and CDR2 sequences are MNHEY and SVGEGT. The CDR3 is 17 amino acids. CDR3 protein: CASSRPSTGGITYAYTF. The CDR3 nucleotides are TGTGCCAGCAGCCGTCCCTCCACAGGGGGCATCACCTATGCCTACACCTTC.

CDR3 region: CASSLFRGSNYGYTF. The CDR3 DNA is TGTGCCAGCAGCTTATTCCGAGGATCTAACTATGGCTACACCTTC. The J gene is TRBJ1-2, the V gene TRBV11-2; D is unresolved. Trimming shortened V by 2 bases and J by 0 bases, and 10 bases separated the two germline ends. The germline CDR1 and CDR2 sequences are SGHAT and FQNNGV. CDR3 length: 15 amino acids.

This clonotype has a handful of counts. The V gene is TRBV5-1, the J gene TRBJ2-3, with D perhaps matching TRBD2 (7 bases). The CDR3 is made up of 12 amino acids. V was shortened by 8 bases and J by 6 bases, with 13 bases between the two germline ends. The germline gives CDR1 SGHRS, CDR2 YFSETQ. CDR3 sequence (DNA): TGCGCCAGTATGGAGGGGGGGGATACGCAGTATTTT. Residues: CASMEGGDTQYF. Based on the CDR3 plus reference TRBV5-1 and TRBJ2-3, the full variable domain is KAGVTQTPRYLIKTRGQQVTLSCSPISGHRSVSWYQQTPGQGLQFLFEYFSETQRNKGNFPGRFSGRQFSNSRSEMNVSTLELGDSALYLCASMEGGDTQYFGPGTRLTVL.

This sequence joins TRBV7-9 and TRBJ2-5; D remains ambiguous. The J call may be wrong; the DNA end is better matched by TRBJ2-7. CDR3 length: 14 amino acids. Per the germline V gene, CDR1 is SEHNR and CDR2 is FQNEAQ (reference sequence). CDR3 coding DNA: TGTGCCAGCAGCTTAGGGTACGGGCCCCACGAGCAGTACTTC. It codes for CASSLGYGPHEQYF.

The rearrangement joins TRBV5-1 to TRBJ2-7; 7 bases line up with TRBD1. J lost 1 base, V lost 9 bases, and 7 bases had no gene match. The CDR3 is 13 residues long. Germline CDR1 reads SGHRS; CDR2 reads YFSETQ. CDR3 amino acids: CANGTDISYEQYF. For the CDR3, the DNA is TGCGCCAACGGGACAGACATTTCCTACGAGCAGTACTTC.

This clonotype has a handful of counts. J is TRBJ2-1 and V is TRBV20-1; TRBD1 is a possible D gene (6 bases). CDR3 length: 15 residues. The V gene lost 6 bases and the J gene lost 6 bases, with 21 bases spanning the gap. In germline, CDR1 is DFQATT, CDR2 SNEGSKA (reference sequence). The CDR3 DNA follows: TGCAGTGCCCCCGCGAGGGGGTCCCCGGGCAATGAGCAGTTCTTC. This translates into CSAPARGSPGNEQFF.

The chain combines TRBV20-1 with TRBJ2-5, with 7 bases that match TRBD2. The CDR3 loop spans 14 amino acids. Germline values: CDR1 DFQATT, CDR2 SNEGSKA (reference sequence). The V gene end was trimmed by 0 bases and the J gene end by 1 base; junction bases not matched to a gene: 2. As DNA, the CDR3 is TGCAGTGCTAGAGATGGGGGGGGCCAAGAGACCCAGTACTTC. Residues: CSARDGGGQETQYF.

This chain connects TRBV7-2 to TRBJ2-1; D is uncertain. V was cut by 1 base and J by 5 bases, with 12 bases left in between. The CDR3 is made up of 15 amino acids. Germline loops: CDR1 SGHTA, CDR2 FQGNSA. CDR3 bases: TGTGCCAGCAGCTTAGGGGGTTCGGTAGACAATGAGCAGTTCTTC. As protein: CASSLGGSVDNEQFF.

This clonotype has just one count. The chain joins TRBV7-3 to TRBJ2-5; D might be TRBD1 (5 bases). From germline, CDR1 is SGHTA and CDR2 FQGTGA. This CDR3 is 19 amino acids long. Trimming took 1 base from V and 2 from J, leaving 23 bases between them. The CDR3 here is CASSLIRADQGRTQETQYF. CDR3 sequence (DNA): TGTGCCAGCAGCTTAATTCGGGCTGATCAGGGCAGAACACAAGAGACCCAGTACTTC.

This clonotype was picked up a small number of times. The rearrangement uses TRBV4-2 and TRBJ1-2; the D gene is possibly TRBD1 (5 bases). The V gene's germline CDR1 is LGHNA and CDR2 YNFKEQ. This CDR3 is 15 amino acids long. The ends were cut back, 0 bases at V and 2 bases at J, with 10 bases in the middle. Here the CDR3 DNA reads TGTGCCAGCAGCCAAGATAGAGGGGTAAACTATGGCTACACCTTC. This translates into CASSQDRGVNYGYTF.

This clonotype has more than one count but fewer than ten. The V and J genes are TRBV29-1 and TRBJ2-7, with 7 bases identical to TRBD1. With V trimmed by 1 base and J by 9 bases, 6 bases remained unmatched. Per the germline V gene, CDR1 is SQVTM and CDR2 is ANQGSEA. The CDR3 loop spans 12 amino acids. The CDR3 sequence is CSVEVGQEGQYF. The DNA of the CDR3 is TGCAGCGTTGAAGTCGGACAGGAAGGGCAGTACTTC.

This clonotype appeared a few times. The gene calls are TRBV6-2 or TRBV6-3 and TRBJ2-5; the D is unclear. V was clipped by 5 bases and J by 4 bases, with 26 bases between them. The CDR3 covers 18 residues. Per germline, CDR1 MNHEY and CDR2 SVGEGT. CDR3 bases: TGTGCCAGCAGTCTCCGCCCAGCTGACACTCTCAAGGGAGAGACCCAGTACTTC. Its translation: CASSLRPADTLKGETQYF.

V usage is TRBV27 and J usage is TRBJ2-5; 11 positions match TRBD1. The J call may be faulty, since TRBJ2-7 better matches the DNA end. Germline CDR1 is MNHEY and CDR2 is SMNVEV (reference sequence). CDR3 length: 16 residues. CDR3 in DNA: TGTGCCAGCAGCGGAGATTCCGGGACAGGGGGTCTCGAGCAGTACTTC. Residues: CASSGDSGTGGLEQYF.

This clonotype has just a few counts. This rearrangement joins TRBV11-1 to TRBJ2-3; TRBD2 matches at 7 bases. Germline-derived CDR1 and CDR2 are SGHAT and FQDESV (reference sequence). This CDR3 region has 15 residues. V trimming: 5 bases; J trimming: 11 bases; junction bases outside the gene matches: 16. CDR3 amino acids: CASSPGSDSGPKQYF. CDR3 nucleotide sequence: TGTGCCAGCAGCCCGGGGTCGGATAGCGGGCCGAAGCAGTATTTT.

In this sample, this clonotype turned up a few times. The genes are TRBV29-1 and TRBJ2-4; D uncertain. Germline CDR1 is SQVTM and CDR2 is ANQGSEA. The CDR3 contains 12 residues. The V and J ends lost 7 bases and 4 bases respectively, with 11 bases between them. CDR3 amino acids: CSASDGKNIQYF. CDR3 sequence (DNA): TGCAGCGCCTCGGACGGGAAAAACATTCAGTACTTC.

The CDR3 spells CSVLEPGETQYF. The CDR3 bases are TGCAGCGTGCTGGAGCCGGGGGAGACCCAGTACTTC. The chain joins TRBV29-1 to TRBJ2-5; D might be TRBD2 (5 bases). V was pared by 6 bases and J by 5 bases, with 13 bases between. The CDR3 loop spans 12 amino acids. Germline assignment: CDR1 SQVTM and CDR2 ANQGSEA.

The CDR3 sequence is CASSSPLGLPEDTQYF. CDR3 nucleotide sequence: TGTGCCAGCAGCTCTCCCCTTGGACTACCCGAAGATACGCAGTATTTT. The chain joins TRBV9 to TRBJ2-3; TRBD2 might be the D (6 bases). V was trimmed by 4 bases and J by 5 bases, leaving 20 bases between them. The CDR3 has 16 amino acids. CDR1 is SGDLS and CDR2 is YYNGEE in the germline V gene. Combining the CDR3 with reference TRBV9 and TRBJ2-3 gives the whole variable domain DSGVTQTPKHLITATGQRVTLRCSPRSGDLSVYWYQQSLDQGLQFLIQYYNGEERAKGNILERFSAQQFPDLHSELNLSSLELGDSALYFCASSSPLGLPEDTQYFGPGTRLTVL.

This chain links TRBV10-3 with TRBJ2-3; D tentatively fits TRBD1 or TRBD2 (5 bases each). V was cut by 5 bases and J by 2 bases, with 14 bases left in between. Germline V lookup: CDR1 ENHRY, CDR2 SYGVKD. The CDR3 sequence is 15 residues long. In DNA form, the CDR3 reads TGTGCCATCAGTAACCGGGACGGAGACACAGATACGCAGTATTTT. Translation: CAISNRDGDTDTQYF.